Each of the 21 T cell receptor beta chains below was sequenced from the same sample in a study of preoperative IRX-2 immunotherapy in early breast cancer. Documented treatment: preoperative locoregional IRX-2 cytokine immunotherapy. Only in-frame clones appear in the TCRdb table, and some are missing; sequencing was by immunoSEQ multiplex PCR. This sample yields 90,000 to 100,000 clones, of which about nine tenths are seen a single time; roughly 2% belongs to the top ten. The sample in question was tumor tissue, obtained after IRX-2 immunotherapy. The receptors originated from a human donor with breast cancer.

The CDR3 nucleotides are TGTGCCAGCACTTCAGGGACAGACACCGGGGAGCTGTTTTTT. It is translated as CASTSGTDTGELFF. This sequence joins TRBV6-7 and TRBJ2-2; 7 bases are shared with TRBD1. TRBV6-7 is designated an ORF whose function remains uncertain. The CDR3 is 14 amino acids. J lost 3 bases, V lost 7 bases, and 5 bases had no gene match.

Regarding this clone: The junction departs from the called germline gene at one end, perhaps through a read error. The chain carries TRBV11-3 and TRBJ2-3; 8 nucleotides align to TRBD1. Germline V gene lookup returns CDR1 SGHNT and CDR2 YENEEA. The CDR3 contains 16 residues. The CDR3 DNA is TGTGCTAGCAGCCCTACCACAGGGGGGAGAACAGATACGCAGTATTTT. It codes for CASSPTTGGRTDTQYF.

This sequence joins TRBV12-5 and TRBJ1-2; no firm D call. Trimming cost V 3 bases and J 7 bases, with 12 bases left between them. This CDR3 spans 13 amino acids. The germline gives CDR1 LGHNT, CDR2 FRNRAP. The DNA of the CDR3 is TGTGCTAGTGGTTTACTCCCCGGGAGTGGCTACACCTTC. As protein: CASGLLPGSGYTF.

This clone has a single count. This sequence joins TRBV10-2 and TRBJ2-1; D uncertain. CDR3 length equals 13 residues. Germline V lookup: CDR1 WSHSY, CDR2 SAAADI. V was cut by 8 bases and J by 7 bases, with 15 bases left in between. The CDR3 loop reads CASGQVYTNEQFF. The CDR3 coding sequence is TGCGCCAGCGGGCAGGTCTATACAAATGAGCAGTTCTTC.

The V gene is TRBV19, the J gene TRBJ1-5, with 9 bases that match TRBD1. The CDR3 is made up of 15 amino acids. The germline V gene has CDR1 LNHDA and CDR2 SQIVND (reference sequence). The ends lost 4 bases at V and 6 bases at J; junction bases unmatched: 7. CDR3: CASSTTGGDGQPQHF. CDR3 nucleotides: TGTGCCAGTAGTACCACAGGGGGCGACGGTCAGCCCCAGCATTTT.

The chain couples TRBV19 to TRBJ2-1, with TRBD2 as a possible D gene (5 bases). CDR1 is LNHDA, CDR2 SQIVND, per germline (reference sequence). The V and J ends lost 9 bases and 4 bases respectively, with 10 bases between them. The CDR3 runs 12 residues. CDR3: CARNTGYNEQFF. In nucleotides, the CDR3 is TGTGCCAGAAACACGGGATACAATGAGCAGTTCTTC.

The rearrangement links TRBV6-8 to TRBJ2-7; D perhaps matches TRBD1 (6 bases). The CDR3 sequence is 15 residues long. Looked up from germline, CDR1 is MNHGY and CDR2 is SAAAGT. Trimming pared 5 bases from V and 6 bases from J, leaving 20 bases between. The CDR3 bases are TGTGCCAGCAGTATCTCTTATACAGGGCCGAGCGAGCAGTACTTC. This translates into CASSISYTGPSEQYF.

This chain joins TRBV7-6 and TRBJ2-1, with 14 bases matching TRBD2. Trimming took 5 bases from V and 9 from J; bases not matched to a gene: 12. The CDR3 loop spans 17 amino acids. From germline, CDR1 is SGHVS and CDR2 FNYEAQ. The CDR3 nucleotides are TGTGCCAGCAGCGCTCCGGGACTAGCGGGAGTCGGCGGTGAGCAGTTCTTC. It specifies CASSAPGLAGVGGEQFF.

CDR3 nucleotide sequence: TGTGCCAGCTCACCAATGTCGGGACAGTCCTACGAGCAGTACTTC. Amino acid sequence: CASSPMSGQSYEQYF. This chain uses TRBV18 with TRBJ2-7, with TRBD1 identical over 7 bases. The junction had 5 bases not matched to a gene; V was cut back by 2 bases and J by 1 base. The CDR3 length is 15 residues. The germline V gene encodes CDR1 KGHSH and CDR2 LQKENI.

The rearrangement joins TRBV30 to TRBJ1-4, with TRBD1 matching 7 bases. Germline trimming cut 0 bases from V and 6 bases from J; bases unmatched to any gene: 19. The CDR3 totals 19 residues. The germline V gene has CDR1 GTSNPN and CDR2 SVGIG (reference sequence). Here the CDR3 reads CAWSVYSLGEGGFDEKLFF. In DNA form, the CDR3 reads TGTGCCTGGAGTGTATATTCTTTGGGAGAAGGGGGCTTTGATGAAAAACTGTTTTTT.

The V and J genes are TRBV6-8 and TRBJ2-1; no clear D gene. The CDR3 extends over 15 amino acids. Trimming left V 6 bases short and J 0 bases short, with 12 bases between. Looked up from germline, CDR1 is MNHGY and CDR2 is SAAAGT. CDR3 bases: TGTGCCAGCAGGCTCTTTAGAACCTCCTACAATGAGCAGTTCTTC. Translated: CASRLFRTSYNEQFF.

This chain uses TRBV15 with TRBJ1-2; possibly TRBD1 for D (6 bases). The CDR3 has 14 residues. In germline, CDR1 is LNHNV, CDR2 YYDKDF (reference sequence). V dropped 3 bases and J dropped 7 bases, with 15 bases sitting between them. The chain's CDR3 is CATSRDTGTAGYTF. The DNA of the CDR3 is TGTGCCACCAGCAGGGATACAGGGACGGCTGGCTACACCTTC.

This chain connects TRBV10-2 to TRBJ2-7; D might be TRBD1 (5 bases). This CDR3 spans 14 amino acids. Germline V lookup: CDR1 WSHSY, CDR2 SAAADI. V lost 5 bases to trimming and J lost 2 bases, with 13 bases between them. The CDR3, as DNA: TGCGCCAGCAGTTTAGGGGCCCTACCCTACGAGCAGTACTTC. Translation gives CASSLGALPYEQYF.

This clone has more than one count but fewer than ten. The sample has other DNA sequences that encode this CDR3 too. This chain joins TRBV28 and TRBJ2-3, with D hard to call. The ends were cut back, 2 bases at V and 6 bases at J, with 6 bases in the middle. Per germline, CDR1 MDHEN and CDR2 SYDVKM. This CDR3 has 12 amino acids. The CDR3 region is CASSLAADTQYF. The CDR3 region has the DNA TGTGCCAGCAGTTTAGCGGCGGATACGCAGTATTTT. Supplemented by reference TRBV28 and TRBJ2-3, the full variable domain reads DVKVTQSSRYLVKRTGEKVFLECVQDMDHENMFWYRQDPGLGLRLIYFSYDVKMKEKGDIPEGYSVSREKKERFSLILESASTNQTSMYLCASSLAADTQYFGPGTRLTVL.

The V call is TRBV6-8, the J call TRBJ2-3; TRBD1 matches at 7 bases. This CDR3 is 14 amino acids long. Unmatched junction bases numbered 11, after V lost 7 bases and J lost 7 bases. Germline CDR1 reads MNHGY; CDR2 reads SAAAGT. The CDR3, as DNA: TGTGCCAGCATCGACAGGGTGGGGGTTAATACGCAGTATTTT. Translated, it gives CASIDRVGVNTQYF.

The chain uses TRBV18 and TRBJ2-1; D not certain. The V end was cut by 3 bases, the J end by 0 bases, with 12 bases between. Germline assignment: CDR1 KGHSH and CDR2 LQKENI. This CDR3 region has 16 residues. The CDR3 protein is CASSPFGRGSYNEQFF. The CDR3 coding sequence is TGTGCCAGCTCACCCTTCGGCCGAGGCTCCTACAATGAGCAGTTCTTC. Combining the CDR3 with reference TRBV18 and TRBJ2-1 gives the whole variable domain NAGVMQNPRHLVRRRGQEARLRCSPMKGHSHVYWYRQLPEEGLKFMVYLQKENIIDESGMPKERFSAEFPKEGPSILRIQQVVRGDSAAYFCASSPFGRGSYNEQFFGPGTRLTVL.

The V gene is TRBV19, the J gene TRBJ2-7; 7 bases map to TRBD1. CDR1 and CDR2 (germline): LNHDA, SQIVND (reference sequence). With V trimmed by 5 bases and J by 5 bases, 15 bases remained unmatched. The CDR3 contains 16 residues. CDR3 loop: CASSDPLRDSIDEQYF. The CDR3 nucleotides read TGTGCCAGTAGTGATCCCCTCCGGGACAGTATCGACGAGCAGTACTTC.

This chain joins TRBV14 and TRBJ2-1; D may be TRBD1 (5 bases). CDR3 length equals 14 residues. Germline V CDR1 and CDR2: SGHDN, FVKESK. V gave up 4 bases and J gave up 5 bases, with 12 bases separating them. This CDR3 reads CASSLTGRNNEQFF. DNA of the CDR3: TGTGCCAGCAGCCTTACAGGACGGAACAATGAGCAGTTCTTC.

The J gene is TRBJ2-3, the V gene TRBV5-1; 11 bases agree with TRBD2. The CDR3 runs to 18 residues. Trimming took 0 bases from V and 2 from J; bases not matched to a gene: 8. From germline, CDR1 is SGHRS and CDR2 YFSETQ. As DNA, the CDR3 is TGCGCCAGCAGCTTGGGTAGCGGGGGGGCCCCTTTCACAGATACGCAGTATTTT. Amino acid sequence: CASSLGSGGAPFTDTQYF. Variable domain in full (rest from reference TRBV5-1 and TRBJ2-3): KAGVTQTPRYLIKTRGQQVTLSCSPISGHRSVSWYQQTPGQGLQFLFEYFSETQRNKGNFPGRFSGRQFSNSRSEMNVSTLELGDSALYLCASSLGSGGAPFTDTQYFGPGTRLTVL.

V is TRBV14 and J is TRBJ2-3; D not certain. The CDR3 has 15 amino acids. V was cut by 2 bases and J by 1 base, with 10 bases left in between. In germline, CDR1 is SGHDN, CDR2 FVKESK. CDR3 nucleotide sequence: TGTGCCAGCAGCCAACGAGATCACCGCACAGATACGCAGTATTTT. Protein: CASSQRDHRTDTQYF.

This chain joins TRBV11-3 and TRBJ2-7, with 11 bases lining up with TRBD1. Germline CDR1 is SGHNT and CDR2 is YENEEA. The CDR3 sequence is 14 residues long. V lost 6 bases, J lost 5 bases, and 6 bases stayed unmatched. In DNA, the CDR3 is TGTGCCAGCAGGAGGACAGGGGGCTTAAACGAGCAGTACTTC. This codes for CASRRTGGLNEQYF.